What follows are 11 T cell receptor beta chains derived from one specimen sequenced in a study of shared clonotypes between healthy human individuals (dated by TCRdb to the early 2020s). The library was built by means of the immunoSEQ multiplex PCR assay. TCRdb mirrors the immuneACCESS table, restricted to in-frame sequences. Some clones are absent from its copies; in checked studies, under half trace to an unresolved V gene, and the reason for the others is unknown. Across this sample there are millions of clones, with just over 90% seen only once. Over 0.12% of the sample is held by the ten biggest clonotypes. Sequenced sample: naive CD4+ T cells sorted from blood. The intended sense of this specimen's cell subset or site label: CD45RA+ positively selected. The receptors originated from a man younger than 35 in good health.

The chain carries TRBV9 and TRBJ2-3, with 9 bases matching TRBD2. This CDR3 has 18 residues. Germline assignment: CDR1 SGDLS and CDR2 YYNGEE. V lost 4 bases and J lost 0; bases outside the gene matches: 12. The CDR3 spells CASSPGRRTSASTDTQYF. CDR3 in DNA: TGTGCCAGCAGCCCTGGAAGAAGGACTAGCGCCAGCACAGATACGCAGTATTTT. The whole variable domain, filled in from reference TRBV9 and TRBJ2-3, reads DSGVTQTPKHLITATGQRVTLRCSPRSGDLSVYWYQQSLDQGLQFLIQYYNGEERAKGNILERFSAQQFPDLHSELNLSSLELGDSALYFCASSPGRRTSASTDTQYFGPGTRLTVL.

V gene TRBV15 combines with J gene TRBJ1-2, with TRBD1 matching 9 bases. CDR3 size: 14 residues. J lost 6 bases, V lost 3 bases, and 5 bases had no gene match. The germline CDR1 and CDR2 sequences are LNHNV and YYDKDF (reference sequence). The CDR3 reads CATSRPDRGNGYTF. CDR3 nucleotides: TGTGCCACCAGCAGGCCGGACAGGGGAAATGGCTACACCTTC. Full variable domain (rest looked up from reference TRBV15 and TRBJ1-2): DAMVIQNPRYQVTQFGKPVTLSCSQTLNHNVMYWYQQKSSQAPKLLFHYYDKDFNNEADTPDNFQSRRPNTSFCFLDIRSPGLGDTAMYLCATSRPDRGNGYTFGSGTRLTVV.

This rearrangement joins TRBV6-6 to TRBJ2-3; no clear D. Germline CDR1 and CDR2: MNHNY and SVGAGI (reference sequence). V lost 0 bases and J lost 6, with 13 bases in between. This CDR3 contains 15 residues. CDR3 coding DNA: TGTGCCAGCAGTTACTCTATCCTCCCCGGGGATACGCAGTATTTT. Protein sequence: CASSYSILPGDTQYF.

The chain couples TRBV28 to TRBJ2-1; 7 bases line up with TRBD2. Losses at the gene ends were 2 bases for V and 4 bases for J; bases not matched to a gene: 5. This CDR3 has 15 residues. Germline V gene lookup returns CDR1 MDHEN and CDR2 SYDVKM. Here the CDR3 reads CASSLRRETYNEQFF. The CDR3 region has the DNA TGTGCCAGCAGTTTAAGGCGGGAGACGTACAATGAGCAGTTCTTC.

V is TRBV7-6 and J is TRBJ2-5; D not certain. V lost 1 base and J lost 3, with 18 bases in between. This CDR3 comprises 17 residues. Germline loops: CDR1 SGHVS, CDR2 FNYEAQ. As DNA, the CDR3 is TGTGCCAGCAGCTTAGACTGGAGCCGCCCTAAGGAAGAGACCCAGTACTTC. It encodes CASSLDWSRPKEETQYF.

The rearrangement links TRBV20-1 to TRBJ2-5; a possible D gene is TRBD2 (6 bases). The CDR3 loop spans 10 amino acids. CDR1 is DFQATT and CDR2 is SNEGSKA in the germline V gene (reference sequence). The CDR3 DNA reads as TGCACCGGACTATTGGAGACCCAGTACTTC. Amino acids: CTGLLETQYF.

The chain's CDR3 is CASSASRTGPGKLFF. The CDR3 DNA follows: TGTGCCAGCAGCGCCTCCCGGACAGGGCCTGGGAAACTGTTTTTT. The V gene is TRBV11-2, the J gene TRBJ1-4; 8 nucleotides line up with TRBD1. CDR3 length: 15 amino acids. From germline, CDR1 is SGHAT and CDR2 FQNNGV. V shed 5 bases, J shed 11 bases, and the junction held 13 bases outside the gene matches.

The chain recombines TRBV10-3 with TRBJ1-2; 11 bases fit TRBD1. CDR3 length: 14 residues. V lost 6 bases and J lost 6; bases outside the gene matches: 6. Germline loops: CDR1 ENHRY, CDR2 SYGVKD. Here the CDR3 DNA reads TGTGCCATCAGCCCGGGACAGGGGGATCATGGCTACACCTTC. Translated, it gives CAISPGQGDHGYTF.

Here the CDR3 reads CASSRQLAESSYNEQFF. The CDR3, as DNA: TGTGCCAGCAGCCGACAACTTGCGGAGAGCTCCTACAATGAGCAGTTCTTC. V and J are TRBV4-2 and TRBJ2-1; no clear D. Germline values: CDR1 LGHNA, CDR2 YNFKEQ. V was cut by 4 bases and J by 0 bases, with 16 bases left in between. The CDR3 contains 17 residues.

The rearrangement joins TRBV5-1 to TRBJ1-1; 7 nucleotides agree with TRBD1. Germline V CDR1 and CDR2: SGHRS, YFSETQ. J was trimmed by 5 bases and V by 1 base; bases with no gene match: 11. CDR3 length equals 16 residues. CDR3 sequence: CASSLISQGSGTEAFF. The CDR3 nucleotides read TGCGCCAGCAGCTTGATATCACAGGGGAGTGGAACTGAAGCTTTCTTT. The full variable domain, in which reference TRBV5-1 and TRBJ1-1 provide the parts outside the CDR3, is KAGVTQTPRYLIKTRGQQVTLSCSPISGHRSVSWYQQTPGQGLQFLFEYFSETQRNKGNFPGRFSGRQFSNSRSEMNVSTLELGDSALYLCASSLISQGSGTEAFFGQGTRLTVV.

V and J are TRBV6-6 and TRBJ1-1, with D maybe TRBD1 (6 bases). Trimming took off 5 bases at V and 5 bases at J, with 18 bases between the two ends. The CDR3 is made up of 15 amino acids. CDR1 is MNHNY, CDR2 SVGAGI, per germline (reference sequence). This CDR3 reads CASSAVGGAGTEAFF. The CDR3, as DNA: TGTGCCAGCAGTGCAGTTGGGGGCGCTGGGACTGAAGCTTTCTTT.